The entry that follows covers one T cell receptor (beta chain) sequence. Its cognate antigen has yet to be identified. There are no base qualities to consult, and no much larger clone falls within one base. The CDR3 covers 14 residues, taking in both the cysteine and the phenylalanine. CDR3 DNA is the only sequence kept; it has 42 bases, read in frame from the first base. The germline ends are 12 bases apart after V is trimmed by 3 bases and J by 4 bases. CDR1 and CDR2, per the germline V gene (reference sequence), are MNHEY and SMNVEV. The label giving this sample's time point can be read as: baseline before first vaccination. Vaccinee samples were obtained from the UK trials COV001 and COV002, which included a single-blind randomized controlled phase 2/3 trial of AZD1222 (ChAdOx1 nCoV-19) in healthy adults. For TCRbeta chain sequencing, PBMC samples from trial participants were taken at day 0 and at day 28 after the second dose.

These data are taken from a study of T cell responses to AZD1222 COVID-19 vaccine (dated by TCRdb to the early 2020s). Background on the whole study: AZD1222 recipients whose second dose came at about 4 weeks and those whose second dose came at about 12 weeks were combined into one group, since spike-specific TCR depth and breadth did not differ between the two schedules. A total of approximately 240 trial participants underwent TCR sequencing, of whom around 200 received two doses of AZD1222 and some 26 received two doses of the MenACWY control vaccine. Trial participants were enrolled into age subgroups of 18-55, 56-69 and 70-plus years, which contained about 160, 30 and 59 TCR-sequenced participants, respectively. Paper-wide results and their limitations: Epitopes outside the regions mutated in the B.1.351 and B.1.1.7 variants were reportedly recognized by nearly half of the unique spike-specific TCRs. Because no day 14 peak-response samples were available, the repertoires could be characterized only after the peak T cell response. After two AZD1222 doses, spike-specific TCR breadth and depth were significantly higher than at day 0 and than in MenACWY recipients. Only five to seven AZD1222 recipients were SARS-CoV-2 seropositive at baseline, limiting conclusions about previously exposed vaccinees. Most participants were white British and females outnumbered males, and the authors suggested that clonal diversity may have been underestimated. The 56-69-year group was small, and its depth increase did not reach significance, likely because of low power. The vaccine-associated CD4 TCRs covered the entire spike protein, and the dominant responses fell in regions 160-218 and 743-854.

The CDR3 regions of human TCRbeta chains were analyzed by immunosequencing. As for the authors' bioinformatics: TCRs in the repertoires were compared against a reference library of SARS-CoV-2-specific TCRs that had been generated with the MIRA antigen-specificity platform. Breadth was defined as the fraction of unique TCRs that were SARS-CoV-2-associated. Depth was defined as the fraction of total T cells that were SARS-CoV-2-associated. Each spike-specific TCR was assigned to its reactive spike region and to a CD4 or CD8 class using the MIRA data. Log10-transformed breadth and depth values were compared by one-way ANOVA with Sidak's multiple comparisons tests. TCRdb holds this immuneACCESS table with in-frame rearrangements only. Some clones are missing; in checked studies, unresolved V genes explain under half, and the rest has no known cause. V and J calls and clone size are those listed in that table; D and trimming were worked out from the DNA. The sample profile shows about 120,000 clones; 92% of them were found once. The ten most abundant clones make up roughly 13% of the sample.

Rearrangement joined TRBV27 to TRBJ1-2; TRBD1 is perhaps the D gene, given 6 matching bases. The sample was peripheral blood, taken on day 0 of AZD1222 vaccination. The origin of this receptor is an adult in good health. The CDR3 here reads CASSFDGGTYGYTF. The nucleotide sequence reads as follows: TGTGCCAGCAGTTTTGACGGGGGCACCTATGGCTACACCTTC.